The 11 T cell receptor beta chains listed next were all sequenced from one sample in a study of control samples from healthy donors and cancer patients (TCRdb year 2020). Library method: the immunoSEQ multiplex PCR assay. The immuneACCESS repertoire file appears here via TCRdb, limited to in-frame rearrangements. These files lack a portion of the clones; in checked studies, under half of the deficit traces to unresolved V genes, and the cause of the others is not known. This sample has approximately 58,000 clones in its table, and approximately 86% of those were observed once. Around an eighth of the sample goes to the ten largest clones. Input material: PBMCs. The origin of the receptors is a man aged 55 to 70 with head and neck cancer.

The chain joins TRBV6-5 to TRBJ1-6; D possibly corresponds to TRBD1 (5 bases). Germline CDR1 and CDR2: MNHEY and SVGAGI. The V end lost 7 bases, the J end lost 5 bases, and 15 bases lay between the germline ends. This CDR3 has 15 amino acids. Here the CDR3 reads CASTPSDTNNSPLHF. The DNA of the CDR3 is TGTGCCAGCACTCCGTCGGACACCAATAATTCACCCCTCCACTTT.

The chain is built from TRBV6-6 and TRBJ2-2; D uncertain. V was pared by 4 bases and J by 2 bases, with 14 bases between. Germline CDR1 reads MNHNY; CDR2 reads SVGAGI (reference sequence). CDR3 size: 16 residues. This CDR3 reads CASSFRPAPNTGELFF. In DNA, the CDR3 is TGTGCCAGCAGTTTCCGTCCGGCCCCTAACACCGGGGAGCTGTTTTTT.

This CDR3 reads CASGFLGQGDEKLFF. The CDR3 DNA reads as TGTGCCAGCGGGTTTTTGGGACAGGGGGATGAAAAACTGTTTTTT. The gene calls are TRBV28 and TRBJ1-4; 11 bases agree with TRBD1. Trimming removed 8 bases from V and 6 bases from J; junction bases left unmatched: 8. The CDR3 runs 15 residues. The germline V gene has CDR1 MDHEN and CDR2 SYDVKM.

The CDR3 loop reads CATSAYNEQFF. The DNA for the CDR3 is TGTGCCACCAGTGCCTACAATGAGCAGTTCTTC. The rearrangement joins TRBV24-1 to TRBJ2-1; D gene unclear. V was clipped by 5 bases and J by 2 bases, with 0 bases between them. CDR1 is KGHDR and CDR2 is SFDVKD in the germline V gene. The CDR3 runs 11 residues.

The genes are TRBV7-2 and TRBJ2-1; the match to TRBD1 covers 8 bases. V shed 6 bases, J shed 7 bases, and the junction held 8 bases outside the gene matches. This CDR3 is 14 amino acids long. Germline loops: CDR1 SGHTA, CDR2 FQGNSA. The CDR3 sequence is CASRKTGERNEQFF. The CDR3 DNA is TGTGCCAGCAGGAAGACAGGGGAGAGGAATGAGCAGTTCTTC.

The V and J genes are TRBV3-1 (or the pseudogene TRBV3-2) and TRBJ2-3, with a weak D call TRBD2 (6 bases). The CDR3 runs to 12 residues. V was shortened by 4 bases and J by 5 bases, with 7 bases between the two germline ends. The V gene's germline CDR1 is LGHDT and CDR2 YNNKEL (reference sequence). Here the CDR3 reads CASSPGGDTQYF. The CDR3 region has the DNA TGTGCCAGCAGCCCCGGGGGAGATACGCAGTATTTT.

The CDR3 nucleotides are TGTGCCAGCAGTTACTCGGGGCGGGGGGGGCGGGAGACCCAGTACTTC. It is translated as CASSYSGRGGRETQYF. The gene calls are TRBV6-5 and TRBJ2-5; 9 bases are shared with TRBD2. V shed 0 bases and J 5 bases; nucleotides not matched to a gene: 7. CDR1 is MNHEY, CDR2 SVGAGI, per germline. This CDR3 is 16 amino acids long.

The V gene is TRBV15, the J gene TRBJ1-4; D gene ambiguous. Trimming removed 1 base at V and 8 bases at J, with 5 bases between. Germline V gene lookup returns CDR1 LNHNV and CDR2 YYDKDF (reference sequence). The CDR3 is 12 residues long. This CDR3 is CATSRVDEKLFF. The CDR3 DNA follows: TGTGCCACCAGCAGAGTAGACGAAAAACTGTTTTTT.

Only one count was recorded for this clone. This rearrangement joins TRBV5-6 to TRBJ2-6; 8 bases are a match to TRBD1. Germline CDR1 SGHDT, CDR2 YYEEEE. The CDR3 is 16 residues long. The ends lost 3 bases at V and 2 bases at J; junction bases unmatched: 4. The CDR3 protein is CASSWGQVAGANVLTF. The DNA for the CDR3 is TGTGCCAGCAGCTGGGGACAGGTCGCTGGGGCCAACGTCCTGACTTTC.

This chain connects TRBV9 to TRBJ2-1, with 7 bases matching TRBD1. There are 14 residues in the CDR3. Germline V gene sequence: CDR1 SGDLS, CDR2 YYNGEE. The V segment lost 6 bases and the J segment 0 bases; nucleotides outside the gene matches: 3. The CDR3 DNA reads TGTGCCAGCACCAGACAGGGCTCCTACAATGAGCAGTTCTTC. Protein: CASTRQGSYNEQFF.

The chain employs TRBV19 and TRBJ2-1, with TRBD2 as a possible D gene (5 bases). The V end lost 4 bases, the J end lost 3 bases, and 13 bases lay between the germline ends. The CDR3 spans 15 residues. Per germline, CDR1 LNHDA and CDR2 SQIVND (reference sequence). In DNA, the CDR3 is TGTGCCAGTAGTACCGACCGGGATCGCTACAATGAGCAGTTCTTC. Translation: CASSTDRDRYNEQFF.